Listed here are 20 T cell receptor beta chains from one sample, sequenced in a study of blood T cell repertoires in COVID-19. The data were produced by immunoSEQ multiplex PCR, yet TCRdb's version contains in-frame clones alone and is incomplete. The sample shows just over 150,000 clones, about 85% of them seen only once. Material for sequencing was peripheral blood. The source is a human donor with acute or convalescent COVID-19. The donor label of this sample is uncertain.

The rearrangement uses TRBV10-1 and TRBJ2-4; 8 nucleotides match TRBD2. The length of the CDR3 is 14 residues. The V segment lost 8 bases and the J segment 7 bases; nucleotides outside the gene matches: 10. Germline V CDR1 and CDR2: WNHNN, SYGVQD (reference sequence). The CDR3 nucleotides are TGCGCCAGCTCCCGGGAGGGGCAGGGGAACATTCAGTACTTC. Protein sequence: CASSREGQGNIQYF.

This chain joins TRBV14 and TRBJ1-2, with D unresolved. CDR1 is SGHDN, CDR2 FVKESK, per germline. Trimming shortened V by 4 bases and J by 4 bases, and 10 bases separated the two germline ends. The CDR3 has 13 amino acids. This CDR3 is CASSPGVSYGYTF. CDR3 in DNA: TGTGCCAGCAGCCCGGGAGTCTCCTATGGCTACACCTTC.

The genes are TRBV18 and TRBJ2-5; D possibly corresponds to TRBD1 (6 bases). This CDR3 has 13 amino acids. Between the trimmed V and J ends, which lost 6 bases and 1 base, there was a span of 9 bases. Germline V gives CDR1 KGHSH, CDR2 LQKENI. DNA of the CDR3: TGTGCCAGCTCGACAGGCACCCAAGAGACCCAGTACTTC. It is translated as CASSTGTQETQYF.

The genes are TRBV7-9 and TRBJ2-7; D unclear. The germline V gene encodes CDR1 SEHNR and CDR2 FQNEAQ (reference sequence). CDR3 length: 12 residues. V was clipped by 9 bases and J by 5 bases, with 14 bases between them. The CDR3 coding sequence is TGTGCCAGTTCCCCGGCCGGAGACGAGCAGTACTTC. Protein: CASSPAGDEQYF.

This clone was detected only a few times. The chain carries TRBV7-9 and TRBJ1-1; tentative D call: TRBD1 (6 bases). The V gene's germline CDR1 is SEHNR and CDR2 FQNEAQ (reference sequence). The length of the CDR3 is 15 residues. V dropped 6 bases and J dropped 0 bases, with 14 bases sitting between them. CDR3 coding DNA: TGTGCCAGCAGTAACCCGGGACACTTGAACACTGAAGCTTTCTTT. Residues: CASSNPGHLNTEAFF.

The chain joins TRBV11-3 to TRBJ2-6; D is ambiguous. Germline V gene lookup returns CDR1 SGHNT and CDR2 YENEEA. This CDR3 has 14 amino acids. Trimming stripped 3 bases from V and 3 bases from J, with 6 bases between. Here the CDR3 DNA reads TGTGCCAGCAGCTTGTACGGTGGGGCCAACGTCCTGACTTTC. It translates to CASSLYGGANVLTF.

V usage is TRBV27 and J usage is TRBJ2-7, with TRBD1 identical over 9 bases. Germline lookup yields CDR1 MNHEY and CDR2 SMNVEV (reference sequence). V was clipped by 3 bases and J by 2 bases; unmatched bases: 11. CDR3 length: 17 amino acids. CDR3 in amino acids: CASSFGFWGDRAYEQYF. The CDR3, as DNA: TGTGCCAGCAGTTTCGGGTTCTGGGGGGACAGGGCCTACGAGCAGTACTTC.

The chain recombines TRBV28 with TRBJ1-4, with 7 bases identical to TRBD1. The CDR3 has 15 residues. V trimming: 1 base; J trimming: 3 bases; junction bases outside the gene matches: 2. CDR1 is MDHEN and CDR2 is SYDVKM in the germline V gene. The CDR3 DNA is TGTGCCAGCAGTTTATCGGACAGGCCTAATGAAAAACTGTTTTTT. Translated, it gives CASSLSDRPNEKLFF.

The J gene is TRBJ1-4, the V gene TRBV18; 7 bases map to TRBD1. The CDR3 consists of 16 residues. CDR1 is KGHSH and CDR2 is LQKENI in the germline V gene. The ends lost 6 bases at V and 0 bases at J; junction bases unmatched: 7. CDR3 sequence: CASSWDSDATNEKLFF. CDR3 in DNA: TGTGCCAGCTCGTGGGACAGCGACGCAACTAATGAAAAACTGTTTTTT. Variable domain in full (rest from reference TRBV18 and TRBJ1-4): NAGVMQNPRHLVRRRGQEARLRCSPMKGHSHVYWYRQLPEEGLKFMVYLQKENIIDESGMPKERFSAEFPKEGPSILRIQQVVRGDSAAYFCASSWDSDATNEKLFFGSGTQLSVL.

The rearrangement uses TRBV6-2 or TRBV6-3 and TRBJ1-4, with D hard to call. CDR1 is MNHEY and CDR2 is SVGEGT in the germline V gene. The V end lost 0 bases, the J end lost 0 bases, and 20 bases lay between the germline ends. CDR3 length: 20 residues. The CDR3 here is CASSYSIATPPRATNEKLFF. The CDR3 nucleotides read TGTGCCAGCAGTTACTCGATAGCTACCCCGCCTCGTGCAACTAATGAAAAACTGTTTTTT.

CDR3: CASRGTSRYGYTF. CDR3 nucleotide sequence: TGTGCCAGCAGGGGGACATCACGCTATGGCTACACCTTC. V usage is TRBV27 and J usage is TRBJ1-2, with a tentative D call TRBD1 (6 bases). The CDR3 consists of 13 residues. CDR1 is MNHEY and CDR2 is SMNVEV in the germline V gene (reference sequence). V lost 6 bases and J lost 4, with 12 bases in between.

The chain joins TRBV7-9 to TRBJ2-7; D is possibly TRBD2 (6 bases). V was cut by 2 bases and J by 9 bases, with 11 bases left in between. This CDR3 is 12 amino acids long. The germline CDR1 and CDR2 sequences are SEHNR and FQNEAQ (reference sequence). The CDR3 DNA follows: TGTGCCAGCAGCTTACCGGGGGAGGTGCAGTACTTC. Translation: CASSLPGEVQYF.

Of note for this clone: Additional DNA sequences in this sample encode the identical CDR3. V is TRBV27 and J is TRBJ1-1; maybe TRBD1 (5 bases). The length of the CDR3 is 13 residues. Germline V gives CDR1 MNHEY, CDR2 SMNVEV (reference sequence). V was cut by 2 bases and J by 3 bases, with 7 bases left in between. The CDR3: CASSLIGDTEAFF. The CDR3 DNA follows: TGTGCCAGCAGTTTAATAGGGGACACTGAAGCTTTCTTT.

The chain couples TRBV7-9 to TRBJ1-3; D possibly corresponds to TRBD1 (5 bases). V was shortened by 5 bases and J by 0 bases, with 14 bases between the two germline ends. This CDR3 has 16 amino acids. Germline lookup yields CDR1 SEHNR and CDR2 FQNEAQ (reference sequence). In nucleotides, the CDR3 is TGTGCCAGCAGCCCCTTTGCGGGGCGCTCTGGAAACACCATATATTTT. This gives the protein CASSPFAGRSGNTIYF.

This clone came up a few times. The V and J genes are TRBV10-1 and TRBJ2-3; weak D call: TRBD2 (5 bases). V was trimmed by 1 base and J by 2 bases, leaving 7 bases between them. The V gene's germline CDR1 is WNHNN and CDR2 SYGVQD (reference sequence). This CDR3 region has 14 residues. The CDR3 here is CASSELDSTDTQYF. The CDR3 DNA is TGCGCCAGCAGTGAGTTGGACTCCACAGATACGCAGTATTTT.

This chain uses TRBV6-5 with TRBJ1-2, with 9 bases aligning to TRBD1. J was trimmed by 7 bases and V by 0 bases; bases with no gene match: 6. Germline loops: CDR1 MNHEY, CDR2 SVGAGI. This CDR3 contains 15 residues. CDR3 in DNA: TGTGCCAGCAGTTACTCGGGACAGGGACCTATTGGCTACACCTTC. Its translation: CASSYSGQGPIGYTF.

Remarks on this clone: In the same sample, other DNA sequences code for this CDR3. The chain combines TRBV7-2 with TRBJ1-4, with 7 bases identical to TRBD1. CDR1 is SGHTA, CDR2 FQGNSA, per germline. This CDR3 spans 14 amino acids. J was trimmed by 8 bases and V by 1 base; bases with no gene match: 4. The CDR3 loop is CASSLDRGGEKLFF. CDR3 nucleotides: TGTGCCAGCAGCTTAGACAGGGGCGGCGAAAAACTGTTTTTT.

The table lists this clone with a count of one. The chain has TRBV7-3 and TRBJ2-3; 13 nucleotides agree with TRBD2. This CDR3 is built from 16 residues. The junction had 5 bases not matched to a gene; V was cut back by 5 bases and J by 3 bases. Looked up from germline, CDR1 is SGHTA and CDR2 is FQGTGA. CDR3 DNA: TGTGCCAGCAGCGGCGGGACTAGCGGGGTAACAGATACGCAGTATTTT. Translation: CASSGGTSGVTDTQYF.

V and J are TRBV7-8 and TRBJ1-5; D not certain. The V gene's germline CDR1 is SGHVS and CDR2 FQNEAQ. The CDR3 spans 11 residues. Trimming took off 6 bases at V and 9 bases at J, with 9 bases between the two ends. CDR3 coding DNA: TGTGCCAGCAGGGATCGCGGGCCCCAGCATTTT. As protein: CASRDRGPQHF.

The rearrangement links TRBV4-2 to TRBJ2-2; 7 bases map to TRBD1. The CDR3 is 15 amino acids. Unmatched junction bases numbered 5, after V lost 3 bases and J lost 4 bases. Germline-derived CDR1 and CDR2 are LGHNA and YNFKEQ. The DNA for the CDR3 is TGTGCCAGCAGCCACACAGGGGCGATCACCGGGGAGCTGTTTTTT. Translation gives CASSHTGAITGELFF.